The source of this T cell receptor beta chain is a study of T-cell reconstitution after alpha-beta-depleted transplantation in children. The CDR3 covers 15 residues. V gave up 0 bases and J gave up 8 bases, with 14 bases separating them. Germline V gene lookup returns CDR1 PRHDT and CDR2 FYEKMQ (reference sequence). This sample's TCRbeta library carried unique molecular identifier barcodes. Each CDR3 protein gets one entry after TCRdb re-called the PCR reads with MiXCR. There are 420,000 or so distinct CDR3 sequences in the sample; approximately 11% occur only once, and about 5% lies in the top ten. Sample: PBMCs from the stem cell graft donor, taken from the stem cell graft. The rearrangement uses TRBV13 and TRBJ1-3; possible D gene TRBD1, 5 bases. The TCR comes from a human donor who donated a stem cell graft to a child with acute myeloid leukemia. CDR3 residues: CASSLGPREGDTIYF. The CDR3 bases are TGTGCCAGCAGCTTAGGCCCCAGGGAGGGCGACACCATATATTTT.